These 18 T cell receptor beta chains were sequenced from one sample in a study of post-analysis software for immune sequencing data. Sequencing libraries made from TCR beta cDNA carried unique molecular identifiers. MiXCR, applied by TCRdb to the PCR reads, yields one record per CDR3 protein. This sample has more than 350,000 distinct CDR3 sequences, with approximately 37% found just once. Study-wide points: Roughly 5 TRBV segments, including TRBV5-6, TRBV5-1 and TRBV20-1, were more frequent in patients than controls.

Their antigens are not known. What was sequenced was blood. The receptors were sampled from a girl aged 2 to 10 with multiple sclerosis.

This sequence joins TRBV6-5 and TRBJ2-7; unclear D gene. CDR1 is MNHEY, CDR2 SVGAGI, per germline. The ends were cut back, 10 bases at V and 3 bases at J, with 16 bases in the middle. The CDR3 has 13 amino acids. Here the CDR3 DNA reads TGTGCCACCGCATTGTGGGCGAACTACGAGCAGTACTTC. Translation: CATALWANYEQYF.

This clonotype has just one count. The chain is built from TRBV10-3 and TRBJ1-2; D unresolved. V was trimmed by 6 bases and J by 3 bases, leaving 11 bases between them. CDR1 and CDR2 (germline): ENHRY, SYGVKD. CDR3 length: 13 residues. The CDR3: CAIRPDAYYGYTF. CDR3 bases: TGTGCCATCAGGCCGGACGCGTACTATGGCTACACCTTC.

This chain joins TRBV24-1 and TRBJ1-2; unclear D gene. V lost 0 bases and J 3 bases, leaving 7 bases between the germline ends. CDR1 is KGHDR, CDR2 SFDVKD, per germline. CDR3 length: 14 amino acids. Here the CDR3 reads CATSDLERHYGYTF. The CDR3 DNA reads TGTGCCACCAGTGATTTGGAGAGGCACTATGGCTACACCTTC.

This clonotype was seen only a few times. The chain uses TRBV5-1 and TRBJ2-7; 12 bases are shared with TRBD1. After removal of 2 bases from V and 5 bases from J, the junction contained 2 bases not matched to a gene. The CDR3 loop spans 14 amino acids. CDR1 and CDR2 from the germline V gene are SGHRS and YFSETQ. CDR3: CASSFGTGGNEQYF. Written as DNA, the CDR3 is TGCGCCAGCAGCTTCGGGACAGGGGGCAACGAGCAGTACTTC.

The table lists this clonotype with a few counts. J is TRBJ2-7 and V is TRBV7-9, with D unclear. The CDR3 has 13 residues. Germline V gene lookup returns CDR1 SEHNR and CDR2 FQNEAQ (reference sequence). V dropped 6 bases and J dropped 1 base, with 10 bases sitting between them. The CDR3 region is CASRPDMSYEQYF. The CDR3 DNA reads TGTGCCAGCAGACCCGACATGTCCTACGAGCAGTACTTC.

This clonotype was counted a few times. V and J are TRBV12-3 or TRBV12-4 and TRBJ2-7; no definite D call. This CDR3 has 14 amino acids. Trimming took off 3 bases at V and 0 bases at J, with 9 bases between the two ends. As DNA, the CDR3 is TGTGCCAGCAGTTTTAGGTTGAGCTCCTACGAGCAGTACTTC. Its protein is CASSFRLSSYEQYF.

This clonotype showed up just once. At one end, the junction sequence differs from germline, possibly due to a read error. This CDR3 reads CASSRASRGGTDTRYF. DNA for the CDR3: TGCGCCAGCAGCCGAGCATCGCGGGGGGGCACAGATACGCGGTATTTT. V is TRBV4-1 and J is TRBJ2-3; 9 positions agree with TRBD2. Per germline, CDR1 MGHRA and CDR2 YSYEKL. This CDR3 spans 16 amino acids.

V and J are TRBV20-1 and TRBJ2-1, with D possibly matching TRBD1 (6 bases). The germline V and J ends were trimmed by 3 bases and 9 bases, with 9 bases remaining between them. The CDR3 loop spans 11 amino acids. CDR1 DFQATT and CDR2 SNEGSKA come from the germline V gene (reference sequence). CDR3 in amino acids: CSASTGSEQFF. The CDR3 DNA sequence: TGCAGTGCTAGCACAGGGAGTGAGCAGTTCTTC.

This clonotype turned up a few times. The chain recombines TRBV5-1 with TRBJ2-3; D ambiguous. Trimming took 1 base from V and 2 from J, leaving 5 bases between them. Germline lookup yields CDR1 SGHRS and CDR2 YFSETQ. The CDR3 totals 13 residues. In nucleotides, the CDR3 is TGCGCCAGCAGCTTGACACTCACAGATACGCAGTATTTT. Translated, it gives CASSLTLTDTQYF.

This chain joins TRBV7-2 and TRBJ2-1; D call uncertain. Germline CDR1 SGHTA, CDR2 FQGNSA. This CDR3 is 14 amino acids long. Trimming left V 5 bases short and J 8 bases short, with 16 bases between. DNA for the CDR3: TGTGCCAGCAGCCCAAGGGCCAGTATGCATGAGCAGTTCTTC. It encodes CASSPRASMHEQFF.

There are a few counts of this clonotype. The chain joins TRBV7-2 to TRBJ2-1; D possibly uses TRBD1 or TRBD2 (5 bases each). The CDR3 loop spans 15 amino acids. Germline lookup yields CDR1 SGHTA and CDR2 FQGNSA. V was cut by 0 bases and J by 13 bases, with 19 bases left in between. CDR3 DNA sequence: TGTGCCAGCAGCTTAGCGGGACGCACGGGTGAGACCCAGTTCTTC. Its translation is CASSLAGRTGETQFF.

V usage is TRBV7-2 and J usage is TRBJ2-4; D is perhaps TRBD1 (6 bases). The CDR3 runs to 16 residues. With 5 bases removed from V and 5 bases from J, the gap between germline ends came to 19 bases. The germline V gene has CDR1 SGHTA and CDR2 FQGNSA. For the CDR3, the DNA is TGTGCCAGCAGCCTGGGACATGGAGGTTCGGAAAACATTCAGTACTTC. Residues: CASSLGHGGSENIQYF.

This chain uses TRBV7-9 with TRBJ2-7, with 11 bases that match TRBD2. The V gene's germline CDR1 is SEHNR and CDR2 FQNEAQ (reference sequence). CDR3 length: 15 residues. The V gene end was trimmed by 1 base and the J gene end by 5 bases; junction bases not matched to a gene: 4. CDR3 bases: TGTGCCAGCAGCTTAGAGCCGACTAGCGGGAACGAGCAGTACTTC. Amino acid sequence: CASSLEPTSGNEQYF.

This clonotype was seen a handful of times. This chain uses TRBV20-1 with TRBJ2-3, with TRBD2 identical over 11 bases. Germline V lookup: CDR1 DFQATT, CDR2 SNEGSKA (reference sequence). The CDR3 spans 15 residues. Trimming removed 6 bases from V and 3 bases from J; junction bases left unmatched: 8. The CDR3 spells CSAKRTSGSTDTQYF. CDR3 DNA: TGCAGTGCGAAGAGGACTAGCGGGTCTACAGATACGCAGTATTTT.

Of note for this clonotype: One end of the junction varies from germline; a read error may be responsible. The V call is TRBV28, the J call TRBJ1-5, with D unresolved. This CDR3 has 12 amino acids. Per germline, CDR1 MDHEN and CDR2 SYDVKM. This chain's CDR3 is CAGRAWDQPQHF. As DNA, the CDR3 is TGTGCCGGCAGAGCATGGGATCAGCCCCAGCATTTT.

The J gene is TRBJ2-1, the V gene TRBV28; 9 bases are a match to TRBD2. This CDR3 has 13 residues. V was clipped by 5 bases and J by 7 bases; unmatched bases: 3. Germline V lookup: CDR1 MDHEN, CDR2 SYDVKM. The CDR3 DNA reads TGTGCCAGCAGTCCGCTAGCGGGAAATGAGCAGTTCTTC. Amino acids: CASSPLAGNEQFF.

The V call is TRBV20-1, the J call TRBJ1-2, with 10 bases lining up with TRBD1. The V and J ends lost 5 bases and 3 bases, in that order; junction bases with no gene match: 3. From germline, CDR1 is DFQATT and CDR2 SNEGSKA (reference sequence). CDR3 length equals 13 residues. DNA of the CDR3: TGCAGTGCTCAGGACAGGGGGGACTATGGCTACACCTTC. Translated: CSAQDRGDYGYTF.

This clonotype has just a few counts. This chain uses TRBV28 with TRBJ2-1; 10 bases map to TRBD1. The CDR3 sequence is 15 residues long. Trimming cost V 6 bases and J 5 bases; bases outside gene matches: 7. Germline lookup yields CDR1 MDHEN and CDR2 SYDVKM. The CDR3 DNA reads TGTGCCAGCAGCCCGACAGGGGGCACCAACAATGAGCAGTTCTTC. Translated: CASSPTGGTNNEQFF.